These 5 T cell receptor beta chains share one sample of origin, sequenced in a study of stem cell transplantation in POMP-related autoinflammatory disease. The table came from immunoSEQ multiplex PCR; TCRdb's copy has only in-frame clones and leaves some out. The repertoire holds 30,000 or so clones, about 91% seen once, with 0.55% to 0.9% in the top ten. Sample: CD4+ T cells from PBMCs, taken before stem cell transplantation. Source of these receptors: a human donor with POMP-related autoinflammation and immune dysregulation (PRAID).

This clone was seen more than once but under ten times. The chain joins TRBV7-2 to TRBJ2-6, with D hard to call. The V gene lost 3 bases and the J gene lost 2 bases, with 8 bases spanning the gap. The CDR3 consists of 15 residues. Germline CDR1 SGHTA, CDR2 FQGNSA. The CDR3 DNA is TGTGCCAGCAGCTTCGTGGTGACTGGGGCCAACGTCCTGACTTTC. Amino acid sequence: CASSFVVTGANVLTF.

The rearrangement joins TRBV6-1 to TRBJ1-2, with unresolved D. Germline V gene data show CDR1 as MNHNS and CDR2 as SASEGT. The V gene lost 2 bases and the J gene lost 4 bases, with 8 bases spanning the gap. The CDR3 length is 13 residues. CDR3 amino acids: CASSEQVSYGYTF. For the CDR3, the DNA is TGTGCCAGCAGTGAACAAGTGAGCTATGGCTACACCTTC.

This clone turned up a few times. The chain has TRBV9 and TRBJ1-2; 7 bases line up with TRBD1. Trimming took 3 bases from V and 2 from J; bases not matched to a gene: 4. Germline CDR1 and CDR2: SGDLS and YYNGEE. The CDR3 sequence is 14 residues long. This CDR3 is CASSEGQANYGYTF. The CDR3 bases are TGTGCCAGCAGCGAAGGACAGGCGAACTATGGCTACACCTTC. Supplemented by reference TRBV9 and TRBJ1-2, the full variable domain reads DSGVTQTPKHLITATGQRVTLRCSPRSGDLSVYWYQQSLDQGLQFLIQYYNGEERAKGNILERFSAQQFPDLHSELNLSSLELGDSALYFCASSEGQANYGYTFGSGTRLTVV.

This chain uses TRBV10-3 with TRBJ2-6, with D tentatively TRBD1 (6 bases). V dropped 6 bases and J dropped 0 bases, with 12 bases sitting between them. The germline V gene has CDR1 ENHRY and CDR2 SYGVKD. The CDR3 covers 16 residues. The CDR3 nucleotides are TGTGCCATCAGACCTACGACAGGCTCTGGGGCCAACGTCCTGACTTTC. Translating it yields CAIRPTTGSGANVLTF.

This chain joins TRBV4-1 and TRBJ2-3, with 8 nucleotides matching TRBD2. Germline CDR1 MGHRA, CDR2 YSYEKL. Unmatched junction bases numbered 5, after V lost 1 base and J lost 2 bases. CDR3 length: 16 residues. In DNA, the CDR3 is TGCGCCAGCAGCCAAGTAGTCGGGGGGGACACAGATACGCAGTATTTT. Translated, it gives CASSQVVGGDTDTQYF.